This record looks at one T cell receptor (beta chain) sequence and its context. This record belongs to a study of PD-L1 blockade in urothelial cancer. Indicated time point: pretreatment peripheral blood. All patients carried locally advanced or metastatic urothelial carcinoma. Measured with immunoSEQ multiplex PCR; TCRdb has only the in-frame clones, and not every one. In the table there are more than 75,000 clones, over 80% of which are singletons. Trimming cost V 4 bases and J 3 bases, with 7 bases left between them. The CDR3 has 13 amino acids. Germline V gene lookup returns CDR1 MGHDK and CDR2 SYGVNS.

This sequence joins TRBV25-1 and TRBJ2-1, with D unresolved. The receptor was isolated from a man aged 55 to 70 with urothelial cancer. The sample here was PBMCs, taken around atezolizumab (anti-PD-L1) treatment. In DNA, the CDR3 is TGTGCCAGCAGTGGACTCGGCTACAATGAGCAGTTCTTC. Protein product: CASSGLGYNEQFF.